Presented here are 23 T cell receptor beta chains from one specimen sequenced in a study of human versus mouse CDR3 diversity and MHC coevolution. The repertoire was sequenced with immunoSEQ multiplex PCR; TCRdb's copy has only in-frame clones and lacks some. The sample holds fewer than 80,000 clones; roughly 90% are singletons and the top ten take 0.15%. The specimen was naive CD4+ T cells from blood. Stated subset: CD45RO-negative CD62L-positive naive CD4 T cells. The receptors were gathered from a person aged 30-69 years in good health.

The chain links TRBV6-5 to TRBJ2-7; D unclear. Trimming removed 0 bases from V and 2 bases from J, with 14 bases in between. CDR1 MNHEY and CDR2 SVGAGI come from the germline V gene. The CDR3 covers 16 residues. The CDR3 DNA reads as TGTGCCAGCAGTTACTCAGGCCAGACAACCACCTACGAGCAGTACTTC. Its translation is CASSYSGQTTTYEQYF.

J is TRBJ2-7 and V is TRBV25-1, with 7 bases aligning to TRBD1. V dropped 8 bases and J dropped 5; count of bases not matched to a gene: 15. CDR1 is MGHDK, CDR2 SYGVNS, per germline. The CDR3 is 15 residues long. Here the CDR3 reads CASAKGQAVTNEQYF. CDR3 nucleotides: TGTGCCAGCGCCAAAGGACAGGCCGTAACGAACGAGCAGTACTTC.

This sequence joins TRBV5-8 and TRBJ1-5; unclear D gene. Between the trimmed V and J ends, which lost 0 bases and 4 bases, there was a span of 11 bases. This CDR3 is built from 15 residues. Germline V gene sequence: CDR1 SGHTS, CDR2 YDEGEE. CDR3 DNA sequence: TGTGCCAGCAGCTTGGCCCCCACTGCAAATCAGCCCCAGCATTTT. Translation: CASSLAPTANQPQHF. Supplemented by reference TRBV5-8 and TRBJ1-5, the full variable domain reads EAGVTQSPTHLIKTRGQQATLRCSPISGHTSVYWYQQALGLGLQFLLWYDEGEERNRGNFPPRFSGRQFPNYSSELNVNALELEDSALYLCASSLAPTANQPQHFGDGTRLSIL.

This clone was counted only a few times. This CDR3 reads CASSRGDSGNTEAFF. The CDR3 DNA sequence: TGTGCCAGCAGCCGGGGGGACAGTGGGAACACTGAAGCTTTCTTT. V usage is TRBV14 and J usage is TRBJ1-1; 7 bases match TRBD1. CDR1 is SGHDN, CDR2 FVKESK, per germline. The CDR3 is 15 residues long. V was clipped by 4 bases and J by 1 base; unmatched bases: 6.

The chain is built from TRBV6-5 and TRBJ2-7; 9 bases are shared with TRBD1. The CDR3 consists of 15 residues. The germline V gene has CDR1 MNHEY and CDR2 SVGAGI. V was pared by 5 bases and J by 3 bases, with 8 bases of the junction left unmatched. The CDR3: CASSGSRDRDYEQYF. For the CDR3, the DNA is TGTGCCAGCAGTGGGTCTAGGGACAGGGACTACGAGCAGTACTTC.

The chain has TRBV28 and TRBJ2-5, with D tentatively TRBD2 (6 bases). V was shortened by 6 bases and J by 3 bases, with 17 bases between the two germline ends. The CDR3 covers 15 residues. Germline-derived CDR1 and CDR2 are MDHEN and SYDVKM. The CDR3: CASRNAGTGKETQYF. Written as DNA, the CDR3 is TGTGCCAGCAGAAACGCGGGAACGGGGAAAGAGACCCAGTACTTC.

In nucleotides, the CDR3 is TGTGCCAGCAACGCCCGTGTCCAGTCGGGCTATGGCTACACCTTC. Translated, it gives CASNARVQSGYGYTF. The rearrangement uses TRBV2 and TRBJ1-2; D remains ambiguous. V was clipped by 7 bases and J by 4 bases, with 19 bases between them. Looked up from germline, CDR1 is SNHLY and CDR2 is FYNNEI. This CDR3 comprises 15 residues.

The chain employs TRBV7-8 and TRBJ1-1; unclear D gene. The germline CDR1 and CDR2 sequences are SGHVS and FQNEAQ. The CDR3 contains 12 residues. The ends were cut back, 1 base at V and 4 bases at J, with 4 bases in the middle. CDR3 bases: TGTGCCAGCAGCTTAGTGGCCACTGAAGCTTTCTTT. This encodes CASSLVATEAFF.

The rearrangement uses TRBV19 and TRBJ1-5; TRBD1 agrees at 9 bases. The V gene end was trimmed by 1 base and the J gene end by 5 bases; junction bases not matched to a gene: 18. This CDR3 has 20 amino acids. Germline lookup yields CDR1 LNHDA and CDR2 SQIVND (reference sequence). CDR3 residues: CASSIAPGRRTGVGHQPQHF. The CDR3 bases are TGTGCCAGTAGTATAGCCCCCGGGAGACGGACAGGGGTCGGGCATCAGCCCCAGCATTTT.

The chain is built from TRBV27 and TRBJ2-7; 13 bases agree with TRBD2. This CDR3 is built from 15 residues. Germline lookup yields CDR1 MNHEY and CDR2 SMNVEV (reference sequence). V was clipped by 6 bases and J by 1 base; unmatched bases: 3. DNA of the CDR3: TGTGCCAGCAGCAGACTAGCGGGAGGATCCTACGAGCAGTACTTC. Amino acids: CASSRLAGGSYEQYF.

This clone came up a few times. CDR3 bases: TGTGCCAGCAGTTCGGAGGGGAACACCGGGGAGCTGTTTTTT. This codes for CASSSEGNTGELFF. This chain connects TRBV6-6 to TRBJ2-2, with D maybe TRBD2 (6 bases). V shed 4 bases and J shed 1 base, with 7 bases lying between them. The CDR3 spans 14 residues. CDR1 and CDR2 from the germline V gene are MNHNY and SVGAGI (reference sequence).

This chain joins TRBV7-8 and TRBJ2-7, with 8 bases fitting TRBD2. Germline V lookup: CDR1 SGHVS, CDR2 FQNEAQ. V lost 0 bases and J lost 0; bases outside the gene matches: 4. CDR3 length equals 16 residues. CDR3 in amino acids: CASSLASGTSSYEQYF. CDR3 nucleotides: TGTGCCAGCAGCTTAGCCTCCGGGACTAGCTCCTACGAGCAGTACTTC.

The chain is built from TRBV18 and TRBJ2-7; D is ambiguous. Germline V CDR1 and CDR2: KGHSH, LQKENI. CDR3 length: 15 residues. Between the trimmed V and J ends, which lost 0 bases and 1 base, there was a span of 10 bases. CDR3 region: CASSPPTRKSYEQYF. DNA for the CDR3: TGTGCCAGCTCACCACCTACACGAAAGTCCTACGAGCAGTACTTC.

The CDR3 DNA sequence: TGTGCCAGCAGCGCCATGACAGGGCCCTATGGCTACACCTTC. Translation: CASSAMTGPYGYTF. The genes are TRBV5-4 and TRBJ1-2; 7 nucleotides match TRBD1. This CDR3 is built from 14 residues. The V gene's germline CDR1 is SGHNT and CDR2 YYREEE (reference sequence). V trimming: 4 bases; J trimming: 4 bases; junction bases outside the gene matches: 7.

The chain has TRBV30 and TRBJ2-1, with D tentatively TRBD2 (6 bases). The germline gives CDR1 GTSNPN, CDR2 SVGIG (reference sequence). The CDR3 covers 14 residues. The V end lost 1 base, the J end lost 6 bases, and 13 bases lay between the germline ends. CDR3 nucleotide sequence: TGTGCCTGGAGTGATAGGCGGAGGGGCAATGAGCAGTTCTTC. Translating gives CAWSDRRRGNEQFF. The variable domain in full, completed from reference TRBV30 and TRBJ2-1, reads SQTIHQWPATLVQPVGSPLSLECTVEGTSNPNLYWYRQAAGRGLQLLFYSVGIGQISSEVPQNLSASRPQDRQFILSSKKLLLSDSGFYLCAWSDRRRGNEQFFGPGTRLTVL.

The chain uses TRBV25-1 and TRBJ1-1, with 7 bases matching TRBD1. V lost 6 bases to trimming and J lost 3 bases; unmatched junction nucleotides: 4. The CDR3 length is 13 residues. Looked up from germline, CDR1 is MGHDK and CDR2 is SYGVNS. The CDR3 sequence: CASRATGYTEAFF. In DNA form, the CDR3 reads TGTGCCAGCAGGGCGACAGGGTACACTGAAGCTTTCTTT.

V and J are TRBV7-6 and TRBJ2-2; 7 nucleotides align to TRBD1. Unmatched junction bases numbered 5, after V lost 4 bases and J lost 0 bases. The CDR3 extends over 16 amino acids. Germline CDR1 and CDR2: SGHVS and FNYEAQ. CDR3 nucleotides: TGTGCCAGCAGCTCTTTACAGGGGCCGAACACCGGGGAGCTGTTTTTT. Translated: CASSSLQGPNTGELFF.

The V call is TRBV28, the J call TRBJ1-6, with 7 bases lining up with TRBD1. Germline trimming cut 4 bases from V and 6 bases from J; bases unmatched to any gene: 3. Germline V gives CDR1 MDHEN, CDR2 SYDVKM. The CDR3 spans 14 residues. This chain's CDR3 is CASSWGQTNSPLHF. The CDR3 coding sequence is TGTGCCAGCAGTTGGGGACAGACTAATTCACCCCTCCACTTT.

The V call is TRBV28, the J call TRBJ1-6; D is uncertain. The germline V gene encodes CDR1 MDHEN and CDR2 SYDVKM. This CDR3 region has 13 residues. Trimming took off 1 base at V and 5 bases at J, with 3 bases between the two ends. CDR3 nucleotide sequence: TGTGCCAGCAGTTTATTCGATAATTCACCCCTCCACTTT. It encodes CASSLFDNSPLHF.

V and J are TRBV2 and TRBJ2-3, with D maybe TRBD2 (5 bases). This CDR3 region has 17 residues. The V and J ends lost 7 bases and 6 bases respectively, with 26 bases between them. Looked up from germline, CDR1 is SNHLY and CDR2 is FYNNEI. The chain's CDR3 is CASISQALVDYSDTQYF. The CDR3 bases are TGTGCCAGCATATCCCAGGCATTGGTAGACTACTCGGATACGCAGTATTTT.

The gene calls are TRBV5-1 and TRBJ2-1; D is ambiguous. Trimming removed 0 bases at V and 6 bases at J, with 7 bases between. This CDR3 has 13 residues. The germline V gene encodes CDR1 SGHRS and CDR2 YFSETQ. In nucleotides, the CDR3 is TGCGCCAGCAGCTTGGGAGGATCCAATGAGCAGTTCTTC. Translation gives CASSLGGSNEQFF.

The V and J genes are TRBV5-1 and TRBJ2-4; possible D gene TRBD2, 6 bases. The V gene's germline CDR1 is SGHRS and CDR2 YFSETQ. The CDR3 extends over 14 amino acids. The V end lost 4 bases, the J end lost 3 bases, and 11 bases lay between the germline ends. The CDR3 DNA follows: TGCGCCAGCAGCCACGGGGGTGACAAAAACATTCAGTACTTC. It specifies CASSHGGDKNIQYF.

The V call is TRBV5-4, the J call TRBJ2-3; weak D call: TRBD2 (6 bases). CDR3 length equals 14 residues. V shed 0 bases and J shed 4 bases, with 9 bases lying between them. The germline CDR1 and CDR2 sequences are SGHNT and YYREEE (reference sequence). This CDR3 is CASSLGGGADTQYF. The CDR3 DNA sequence: TGTGCCAGCAGCTTGGGAGGAGGGGCAGATACGCAGTATTTT.